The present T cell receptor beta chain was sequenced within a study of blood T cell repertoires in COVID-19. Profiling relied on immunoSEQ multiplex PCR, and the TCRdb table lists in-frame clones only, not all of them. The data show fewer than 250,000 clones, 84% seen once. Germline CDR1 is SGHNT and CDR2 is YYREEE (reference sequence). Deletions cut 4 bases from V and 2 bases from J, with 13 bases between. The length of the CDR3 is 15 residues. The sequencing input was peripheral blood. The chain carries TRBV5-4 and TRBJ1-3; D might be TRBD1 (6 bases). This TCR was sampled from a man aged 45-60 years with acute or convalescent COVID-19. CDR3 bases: TGTGCCAGCAGCGGGGGGGGCACCGCTGGAAACACCATATATTTT. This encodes CASSGGGTAGNTIYF.